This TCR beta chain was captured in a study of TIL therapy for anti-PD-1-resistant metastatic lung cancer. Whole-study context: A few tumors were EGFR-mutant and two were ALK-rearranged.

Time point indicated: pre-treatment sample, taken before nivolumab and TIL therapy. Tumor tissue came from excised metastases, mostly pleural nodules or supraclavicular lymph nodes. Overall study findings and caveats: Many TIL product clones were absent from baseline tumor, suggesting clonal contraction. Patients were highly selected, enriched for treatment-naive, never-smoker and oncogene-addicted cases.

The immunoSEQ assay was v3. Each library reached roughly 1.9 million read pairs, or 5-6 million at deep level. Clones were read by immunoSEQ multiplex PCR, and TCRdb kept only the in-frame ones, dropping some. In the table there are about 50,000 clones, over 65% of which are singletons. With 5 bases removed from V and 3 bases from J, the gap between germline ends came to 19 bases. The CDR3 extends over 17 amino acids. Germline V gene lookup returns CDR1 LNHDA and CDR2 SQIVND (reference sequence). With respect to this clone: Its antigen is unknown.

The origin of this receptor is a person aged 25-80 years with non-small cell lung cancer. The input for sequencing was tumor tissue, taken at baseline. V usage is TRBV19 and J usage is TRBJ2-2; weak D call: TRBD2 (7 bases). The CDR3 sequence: CASSPNGGRRDTGELFF. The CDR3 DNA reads TGTGCCAGTAGTCCTAACGGGGGGCGCCGTGACACCGGGGAGCTGTTTTTT.